The clone carrying this T cell receptor beta chain was picked up many times. V dropped 9 bases and J dropped 2 bases, with 17 bases sitting between them. Germline V gene lookup returns CDR1 MDHEN and CDR2 SYDVKM. The CDR3 extends over 15 amino acids. CDR3 regions were amplified by Arm-PCR using iRepertoire HTBI primers to build TCR beta libraries. One entry per CDR3 protein results from TCRdb running MiXCR on the multiplex PCR reads. The top ten clones hold around 13% of a sample with 550,000 to 700,000 distinct CDR3 sequences, about 16% of them seen once. The data were obtained in a study of regulatory T cells in long-lasting Graves disease. Time point meaning: newly diagnosed GD, antithyroid drugs for less than 3 months. RNA from PBMCs was the source of the TCR library. The same sample was also studied in work on T cells in Graves' hyperthyroidism and ophthalmopathy.

Material: peripheral blood mononuclear cells (PBMCs), obtained at new diagnosis, from a patient treated with antithyroid drugs. The chain joins TRBV28 to TRBJ1-5, with D possibly being TRBD1 (5 bases). The sequence was collected from a man in his late teens or twenties with Graves disease. The CDR3 loop reads CASLPRAGGNQPQHF. CDR3 in DNA: TGTGCCAGTCTACCCCGAGCGGGGGGCAATCAGCCCCAGCATTTT. Variable domain in full (rest from reference TRBV28 and TRBJ1-5): DVKVTQSSRYLVKRTGEKVFLECVQDMDHENMFWYRQDPGLGLRLIYFSYDVKMKEKGDIPEGYSVSREKKERFSLILESASTNQTSMYLCASLPRAGGNQPQHFGDGTRLSIL.